The rows below give T cell receptor beta chains drawn from one sample of a study of molecular identifiers for immune sequencing clone quantification. TCRdb reanalysed the PCR reads using MiXCR and keeps one entry per CDR3 protein. This sample has around 470,000 distinct CDR3 sequences, with 20% to 25% found just once. Sequencing was performed on naive CD8+ T cells from blood, with Jurkat cell RNA spiked in. These receptors were taken from a human donor in good health. Some libraries in this study had Jurkat cell RNA spiked in. Each CDR3 is given with its conserved first and last residue. A D gene is named only where the DNA matches it firmly. Not every row has a clone size; where given, it reads once, few, many or a size class.

j_call clone_size d_call v_call cdr3_nt cdr3_aa
TRBJ1-6 - TRBD1 TRBV27 TGTGCCAGTGGGACAGGGACGAGCTCCTATAATTCACCCCTCCACTTT CASGTGTSSYNSPLHF
TRBJ1-1 many - TRBV7-9 TGTGCCAGCAGCTTAGTGCTTGGCGGCACTGAAGCTTTCTTT CASSLVLGGTEAFF
TRBJ2-1 few TRBD1 TRBV14 TGTGCCAGCAGCCGTGCCCAGGGGGCCCATCCCTACAATGAGCAGTTCTTC CASSRAQGAHPYNEQFF
TRBJ2-7 many - TRBV29-1 TGCAGCGCCCGAGGGTCAGCTTACGAGCAGTACTTC CSARGSAYEQYF
TRBJ2-2 - - TRBV19 TGTGCCAGTAGTACGGGGTACAACACCGGGGAGCTGTTTTTT CASSTGYNTGELFF
TRBJ2-7 many TRBD1 TRBV5-1 TGCGCCAGCAGCTATGATTTCTTGGACAGGGCATCCGAGCAGTACTTC CASSYDFLDRASEQYF
TRBJ2-1 - TRBD2 TRBV5-3 TGTGCCAGCAGCTGGGGGGGGACTAGCGTTTATGAGCAGTTCTTC CASSWGGTSVYEQFF
TRBJ2-5 many - TRBV7-2 TGTGCCAGCAGCTTAGAGGCTAGCCGGGGTTTCGAGACCCAGTACTTC CASSLEASRGFETQYF
TRBJ2-6 - - TRBV5-5 TGTGCCAGCAGCTTGGGTTGGGCGCATAGCTCTGGGGCCAACGTCCTGACTTTC CASSLGWAHSSGANVLTF
TRBJ2-7 few - TRBV7-9 TGTGCCAGCAGCTTTGGTGTGAGGGAATACGAGCAGTACTTC CASSFGVREYEQYF
TRBJ2-3 many - TRBV4-3 TGCGCCAGCAGCCAAGATTGGAGTACTGCGGGACATCTCACAGATACGCAGTATTTT CASSQDWSTAGHLTDTQYF
TRBJ2-7 few - TRBV7-2 TGTGCCAGCAGCTTAGTTGACACCTCCTACGAGCAGTACTTC CASSLVDTSYEQYF
TRBJ2-7 many - TRBV6-2/TRBV6-3 TGTGCCAGCAGTTACAGGGTCGAGCAGTACTTC CASSYRVEQYF
TRBJ2-7 many - TRBV7-9 TGTGCCAGCAGCGCCGGAGCGTACGAGCAGTACTTC CASSAGAYEQYF
TRBJ1-6 - - TRBV19 TGTGCCAGTACCGCCGGAAATTCACCCCTCCACTTT CASTAGNSPLHF
TRBJ2-5 - TRBD2 TRBV4-1 TGCGCCAGCAGCCAAGAAGGGAGCGGGGGGGACGAGACCCAGTACTTC CASSQEGSGGDETQYF
TRBJ1-3 few - TRBV4-3 TGCGCCAGCAGCCGAGGCCCAACAGGAAACACCATATATTTT CASSRGPTGNTIYF
TRBJ1-6 few - TRBV27 TGTGCCAGCAGTCAACTTCAGGGGCCCGCGTATAATTCACCCCTCCACTTT CASSQLQGPAYNSPLHF
TRBJ2-1 many - TRBV4-1 TGCGCCAGCAGCCTCGGGGGTTTCAATGAGCAGTTCTTC CASSLGGFNEQFF
TRBJ1-1 many TRBD1 TRBV12-3/TRBV12-4 TGTGCCAGCAGTCCCCCGCGACAGGGTAACACTGAAGCTTTCTTT CASSPPRQGNTEAFF
TRBJ2-5 - TRBD2 TRBV7-2 TGTGCCAGCAGCTTAGGGGCGCTAGCGGGAGGTCAGACCCAGTACTTC CASSLGALAGGQTQYF
TRBJ2-1 - TRBD2 TRBV20-1 TGCAGTGCTGACAGGACCCTTAGCGGGGGGGCGGCCTACAATGAGCAGTTCTTC CSADRTLSGGAAYNEQFF
TRBJ2-5 few - TRBV19 TGTGCCAGTAGTCCCCTTGGGTCGGAGGAGACTCAGTACTTC CASSPLGSEETQYF
TRBJ1-1 many - TRBV5-1 TGCGCCAGCAGCTTCTCTTATGGAGGGGACACTGAAGCTTTCTTT CASSFSYGGDTEAFF
TRBJ1-3 many - TRBV20-1 TGCAGTGCTCCGGGGGGGCCTGGAAACACCATATATTTT CSAPGGPGNTIYF
TRBJ2-5 few TRBD1 TRBV3-1 TGTGCCAGCAGCCAGGGCGTCGACAGGGACCAAGAGACCCAGTACTTC CASSQGVDRDQETQYF
TRBJ2-1 many - TRBV7-9 TGTGCCAGCAGCTCACAGGGTGAGCAGTTCTTC CASSSQGEQFF
TRBJ1-2 many - TRBV27 TGTGCCAGCAGTTTGTCCGTAAACTATGGCTACACCTTC CASSLSVNYGYTF
TRBJ2-2 many TRBD1 TRBV20-1 TGCAGTGCTGGCAACAGGGGTAACACCGGGGAGCTGTTTTTT CSAGNRGNTGELFF
TRBJ1-3 - - TRBV6-6 TGTGCCAGCAGCAATACGGTGGGGGGCCTAGGAAACACCATATATTTT CASSNTVGGLGNTIYF
TRBJ1-4 many TRBD1 TRBV7-9 TGTGCCAGCAGCCCAGAACAGGGGGCTCCCGATGAAAAACTGTTTTTT CASSPEQGAPDEKLFF
TRBJ2-7 many - TRBV12-3/TRBV12-4 TGTGCCAGCGGAGGGGCCCAGCAGTACTTC CASGGAQQYF
TRBJ2-7 - - TRBV7-9 TGTGCCAGCAGCTCTACAGTCCCAATTGACGAGCAGTACTTC CASSSTVPIDEQYF
TRBJ2-7 few - TRBV7-9 TGTGCCAGCAGCTCCCATACCTACGAGCAGTACTTC CASSSHTYEQYF
TRBJ2-7 - TRBD2 TRBV11-2 TGTGCCAGCAGCCCTATACTAGCGGCAGGCTACGAGCAGTACTTC CASSPILAAGYEQYF
TRBJ2-2 many - TRBV7-6 TGTGCCAGCAAATCACACAGGGAAGGCGGGGAGCTGTTTTTT CASKSHREGGELFF
TRBJ2-7 - - TRBV20-1 TGCAGTGCGAACCGGGACCTTTCCTACGAGCAGTACTTC CSANRDLSYEQYF
TRBJ2-2 - - TRBV28 TGTGCCAGCAGTTTTCGAGTAAGGTACACCGGGGAGCTGTTTTTT CASSFRVRYTGELFF
TRBJ2-7 many TRBD1 TRBV19 TGTGCCAGTAGTTTGGGACAGCGGACCTACGAGCAGTACTTC CASSLGQRTYEQYF
TRBJ1-1 few - TRBV4-3 TGCGCCAGCAGCCAAGACCCGCCTGACCCAATGAACACTGAAGCTTTCTTT CASSQDPPDPMNTEAFF
TRBJ1-3 few - TRBV5-6 TGTGCCAGCAGCTTGGAAGGGACTGGAAACACCATATATTTT CASSLEGTGNTIYF
TRBJ2-1 many - TRBV7-6 TGTGCCAGCAGCTCCCCGATGCCCACTTACAATGAGCAGTTCTTC CASSSPMPTYNEQFF
TRBJ2-7 many TRBD2 TRBV5-1 TGCGCCAGCAGGGCGGGGGGGTCCTACGAGCAGTACTTC CASRAGGSYEQYF
TRBJ2-7 many - TRBV4-3 TGCGCCAGCAGCCAAGAGGTTACGAGGTACTACGAGCAGTACTTC CASSQEVTRYYEQYF
TRBJ2-5 - - TRBV6-5 TGTGCCAGCAGTCCACAGGGAGAGACCCAGTACTTC CASSPQGETQYF
TRBJ2-6 - - TRBV24-1 TGTGCCACCAGTCCAAGCGGCTCTGGGGCCAACGTCCTGACTTTC CATSPSGSGANVLTF
TRBJ2-3 few - TRBV20-1 TGCAGTGCTAGTGGTAAAATCCCAGATACGCAGTATTTT CSASGKIPDTQYF
TRBJ1-1 many - TRBV27 TGTGCCAGCAGTTTATCCCGGACAGCGGACACTGAAGCTTTCTTT CASSLSRTADTEAFF
TRBJ2-3 few - TRBV9 TGTGCCAGCAGCGTAGATCAGGGCACAGATACGCAGTATTTT CASSVDQGTDTQYF
TRBJ2-1 - - TRBV11-2 TGTGCCAGCGCCGGTCAAGGAGAAGAGCAGTTCTTC CASAGQGEEQFF
TRBJ2-1 - TRBD2 TRBV4-1 TGCGCCAGCAGCCAAGTAGCTGCTAGCGGGTCCTACAATGAGCAGTTCTTC CASSQVAASGSYNEQFF
TRBJ2-3 - - TRBV27 TGTGCCAGCAGTCCACTTGTGACAGGGACTACAGATACGCAGTATTTT CASSPLVTGTTDTQYF
TRBJ2-3 few TRBD2 TRBV11-2 TGTGCCAGCAGCTTTGCCCGATTAGCGGGCTGGGGCACAGATACGCAGTATTTT CASSFARLAGWGTDTQYF